This T cell receptor (beta chain) was recovered during a study of cytomegalovirus exposure and HLA in healthy donors. A few counts support this clone. Vbeta (60) and Jbeta (13) primers were used in the PCR. The table came from immunoSEQ multiplex PCR; TCRdb's copy has only in-frame clones and leaves some out. The table has 80,000 or so clones, approximately 66% seen once. This CDR3 has 13 residues. From germline, CDR1 is MNHNS and CDR2 SASEGT. Trimming stripped 4 bases from V and 12 bases from J, with 16 bases between. The clonotype comes from a male donor in good health and CMV-seropositive. Material: PBMCs. This sequence joins TRBV6-1 and TRBJ1-5, with D hard to call. Written as DNA, the CDR3 is TGTGCCAGCAGTGCGGAACAGTCCTGGATCCAGCATTTT. It encodes CASSAEQSWIQHF.